The 3 T cell receptor beta chains given below trace back to one sample, sequenced in a study of monozygotic twins with inflammatory bowel disease. Reanalyzing the 5' RACE reads, TCRdb keeps one entry per CDR3 protein, without DNA. The data show approximately 330,000 distinct CDR3 sequences, and the top ten clones hold roughly 2%. Sequenced material: blood. The receptors were gathered from a human donor with ulcerative colitis or Crohn's disease, or a healthy co-twin of an affected twin (not recorded which).

CDR3 protein: CASSTTGTGKKCFF. The J gene is TRBJ2-1, the V gene TRBV19; TCRdb designates TRBD1, a call that cannot be tested without DNA. CDR1 and CDR2 from the germline V gene are LNHDA and SQIVND (reference sequence). The CDR3 is 14 amino acids.

The chain has TRBV4-2 and TRBJ1-3; the TCRdb D gene call, TRBD1, has no DNA to confirm it. This CDR3 has 17 amino acids. Germline lookup yields CDR1 LGHNA and CDR2 YNFKEQ. CDR3 region: CASSQDLGQDSGNTIYF.

The chain is built from TRBV10-2 and TRBJ2-1. Germline lookup yields CDR1 WSHSY and CDR2 SAAADI. The CDR3 has 12 amino acids. The CDR3 reads CASSAGYNEQFF.